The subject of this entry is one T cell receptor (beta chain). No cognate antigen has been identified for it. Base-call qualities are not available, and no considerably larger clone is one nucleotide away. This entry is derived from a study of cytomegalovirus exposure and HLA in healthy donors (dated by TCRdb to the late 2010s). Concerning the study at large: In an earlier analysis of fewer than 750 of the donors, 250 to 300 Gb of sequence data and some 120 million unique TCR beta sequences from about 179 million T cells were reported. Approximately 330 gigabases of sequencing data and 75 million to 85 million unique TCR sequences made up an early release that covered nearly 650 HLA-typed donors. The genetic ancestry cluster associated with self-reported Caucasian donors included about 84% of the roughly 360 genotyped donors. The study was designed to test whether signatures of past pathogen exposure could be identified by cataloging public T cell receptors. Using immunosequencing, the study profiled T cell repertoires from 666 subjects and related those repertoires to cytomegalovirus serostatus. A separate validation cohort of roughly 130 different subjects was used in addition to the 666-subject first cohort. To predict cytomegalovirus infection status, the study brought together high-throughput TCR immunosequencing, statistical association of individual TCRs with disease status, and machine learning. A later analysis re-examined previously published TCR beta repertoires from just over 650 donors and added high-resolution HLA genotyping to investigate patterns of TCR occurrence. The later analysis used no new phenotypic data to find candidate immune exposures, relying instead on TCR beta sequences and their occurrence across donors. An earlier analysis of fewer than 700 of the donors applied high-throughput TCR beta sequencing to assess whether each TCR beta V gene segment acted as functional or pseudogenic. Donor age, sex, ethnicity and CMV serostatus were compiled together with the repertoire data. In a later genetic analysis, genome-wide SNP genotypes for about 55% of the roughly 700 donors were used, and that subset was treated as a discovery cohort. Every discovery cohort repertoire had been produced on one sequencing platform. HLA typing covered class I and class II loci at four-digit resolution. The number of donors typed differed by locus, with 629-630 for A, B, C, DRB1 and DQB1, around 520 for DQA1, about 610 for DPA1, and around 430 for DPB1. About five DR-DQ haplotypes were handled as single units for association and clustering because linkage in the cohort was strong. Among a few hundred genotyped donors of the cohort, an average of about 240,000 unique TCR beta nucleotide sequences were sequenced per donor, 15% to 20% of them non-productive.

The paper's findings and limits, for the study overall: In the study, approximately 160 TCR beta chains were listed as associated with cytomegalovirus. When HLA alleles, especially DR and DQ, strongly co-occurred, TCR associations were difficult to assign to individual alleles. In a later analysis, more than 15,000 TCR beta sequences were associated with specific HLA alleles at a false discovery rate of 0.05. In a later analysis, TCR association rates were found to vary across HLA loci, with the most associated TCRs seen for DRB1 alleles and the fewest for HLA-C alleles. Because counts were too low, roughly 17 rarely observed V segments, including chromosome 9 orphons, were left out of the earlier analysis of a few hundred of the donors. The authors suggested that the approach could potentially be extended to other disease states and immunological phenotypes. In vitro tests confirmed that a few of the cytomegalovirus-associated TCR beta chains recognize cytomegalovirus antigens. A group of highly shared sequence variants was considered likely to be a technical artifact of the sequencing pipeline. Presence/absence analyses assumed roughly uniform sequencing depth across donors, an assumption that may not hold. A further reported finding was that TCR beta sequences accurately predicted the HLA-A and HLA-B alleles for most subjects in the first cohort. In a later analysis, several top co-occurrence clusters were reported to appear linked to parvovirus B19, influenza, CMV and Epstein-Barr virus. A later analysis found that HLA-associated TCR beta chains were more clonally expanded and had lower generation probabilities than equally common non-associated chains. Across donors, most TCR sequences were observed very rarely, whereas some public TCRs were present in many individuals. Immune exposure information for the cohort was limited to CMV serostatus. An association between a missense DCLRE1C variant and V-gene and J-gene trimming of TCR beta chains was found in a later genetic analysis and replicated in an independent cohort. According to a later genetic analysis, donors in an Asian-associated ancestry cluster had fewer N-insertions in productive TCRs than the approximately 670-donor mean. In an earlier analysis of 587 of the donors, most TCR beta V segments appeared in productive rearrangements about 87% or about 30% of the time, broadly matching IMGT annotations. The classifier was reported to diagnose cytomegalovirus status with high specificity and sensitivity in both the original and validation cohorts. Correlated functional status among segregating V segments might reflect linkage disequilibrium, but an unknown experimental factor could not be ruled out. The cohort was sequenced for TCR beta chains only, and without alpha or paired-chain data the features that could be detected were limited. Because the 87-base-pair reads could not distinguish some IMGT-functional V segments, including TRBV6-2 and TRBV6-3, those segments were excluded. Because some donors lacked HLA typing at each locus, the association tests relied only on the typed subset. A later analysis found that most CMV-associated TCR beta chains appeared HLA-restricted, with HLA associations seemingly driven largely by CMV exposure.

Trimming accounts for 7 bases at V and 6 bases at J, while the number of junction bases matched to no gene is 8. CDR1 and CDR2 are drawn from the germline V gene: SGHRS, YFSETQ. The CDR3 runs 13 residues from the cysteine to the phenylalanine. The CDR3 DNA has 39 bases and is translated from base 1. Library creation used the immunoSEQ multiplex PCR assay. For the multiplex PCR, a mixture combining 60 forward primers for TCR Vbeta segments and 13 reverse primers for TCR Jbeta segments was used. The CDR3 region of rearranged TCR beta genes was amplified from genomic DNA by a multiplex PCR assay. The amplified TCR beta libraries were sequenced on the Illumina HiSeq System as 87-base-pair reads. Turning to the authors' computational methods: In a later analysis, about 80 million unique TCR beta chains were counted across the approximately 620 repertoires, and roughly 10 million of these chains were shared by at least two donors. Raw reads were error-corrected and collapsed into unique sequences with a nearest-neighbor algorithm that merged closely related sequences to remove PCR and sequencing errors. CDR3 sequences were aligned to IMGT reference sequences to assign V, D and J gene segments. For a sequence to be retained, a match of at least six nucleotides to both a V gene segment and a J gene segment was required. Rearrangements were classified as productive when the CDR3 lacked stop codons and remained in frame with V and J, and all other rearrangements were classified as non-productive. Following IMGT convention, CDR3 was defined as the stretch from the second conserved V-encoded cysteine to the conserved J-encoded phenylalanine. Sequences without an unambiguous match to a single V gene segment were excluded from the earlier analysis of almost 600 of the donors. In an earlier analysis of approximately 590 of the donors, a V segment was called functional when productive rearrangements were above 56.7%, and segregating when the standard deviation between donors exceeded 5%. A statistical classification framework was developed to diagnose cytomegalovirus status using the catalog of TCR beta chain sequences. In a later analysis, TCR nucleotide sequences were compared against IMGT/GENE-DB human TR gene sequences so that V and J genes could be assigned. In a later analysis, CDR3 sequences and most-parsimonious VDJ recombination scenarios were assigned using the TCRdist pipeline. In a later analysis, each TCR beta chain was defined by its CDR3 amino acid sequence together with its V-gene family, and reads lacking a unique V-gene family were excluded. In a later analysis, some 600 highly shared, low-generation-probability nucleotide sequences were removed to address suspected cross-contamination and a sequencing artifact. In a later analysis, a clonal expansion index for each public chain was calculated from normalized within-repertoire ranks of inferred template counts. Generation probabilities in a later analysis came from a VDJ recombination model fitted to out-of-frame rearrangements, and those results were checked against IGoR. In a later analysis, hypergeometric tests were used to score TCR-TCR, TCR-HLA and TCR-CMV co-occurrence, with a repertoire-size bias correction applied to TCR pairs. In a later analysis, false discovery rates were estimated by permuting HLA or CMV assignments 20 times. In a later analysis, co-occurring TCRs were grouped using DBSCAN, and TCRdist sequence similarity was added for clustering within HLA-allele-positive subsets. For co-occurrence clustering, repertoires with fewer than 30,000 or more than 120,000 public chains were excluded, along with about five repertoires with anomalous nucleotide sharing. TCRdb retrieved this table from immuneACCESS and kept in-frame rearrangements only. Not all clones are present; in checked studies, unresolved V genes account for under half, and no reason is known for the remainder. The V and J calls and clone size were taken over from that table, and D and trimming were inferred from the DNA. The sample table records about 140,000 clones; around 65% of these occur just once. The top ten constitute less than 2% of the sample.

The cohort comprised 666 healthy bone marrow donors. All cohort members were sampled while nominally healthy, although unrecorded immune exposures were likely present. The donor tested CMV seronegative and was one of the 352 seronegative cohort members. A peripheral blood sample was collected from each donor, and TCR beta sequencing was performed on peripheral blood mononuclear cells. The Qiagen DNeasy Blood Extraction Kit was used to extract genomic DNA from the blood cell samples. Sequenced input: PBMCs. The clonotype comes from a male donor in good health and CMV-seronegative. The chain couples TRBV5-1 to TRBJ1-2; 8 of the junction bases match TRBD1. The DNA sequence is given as TGCGCCAGCCATGGAACAGGGGGGAATGGCTACACCTTC. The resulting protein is CASHGTGGNGYTF.